This entry lists 18 T cell receptor beta chains sequenced from one sample in a study of post-analysis software for immune sequencing data (dated by TCRdb to about 2015). The full study reports these points: Patients showed significantly higher frequencies than controls for about 5 TRBV segments, among them TRBV5-6, TRBV5-1 and TRBV20-1.

Libraries came from PCR. TCRdb lists the instrument as Illumina HiSeq 2500. To reduce PCR and sequencing biases, unique molecular identifiers were built into the TCR beta cDNA libraries. TCRdb itself trimmed the public reads at Q25 with fastp, ran MiXCR and retained productive beta chains. Duplicate CDR3 protein sequences are folded into a single record with the most common DNA and genes. The sample table holds about half a million distinct CDR3 sequences, of which around 40% were seen once. The ten largest clones add up to about an eighth of the sample. Their antigens remain unidentified. The sequenced sample consisted of blood. The receptors come from a girl aged 5-17 years with multiple sclerosis.

This clonotype has more than one count but fewer than ten. The V call is TRBV29-1, the J call TRBJ2-3; D gene uncertain. V was shortened by 3 bases and J by 1 base, with 8 bases between the two germline ends. The CDR3 is 13 residues long. Looked up from germline, CDR1 is SQVTM and CDR2 is ANQGSEA. The CDR3 loop is CSVEVVGTDTQYF. CDR3 DNA: TGCAGCGTTGAGGTTGTTGGCACAGATACGCAGTATTTT.

In this sample, this clonotype turned up a few times. The chain joins TRBV5-5 to TRBJ2-7; 9 bases fit TRBD1. In germline, CDR1 is SGHKS, CDR2 YYEKEE (reference sequence). CDR3 length equals 15 residues. The trim removed 2 bases at V and 2 bases at J, leaving 5 bases unmatched. In DNA form, the CDR3 reads TGTGCCAGCAGCTTACCGGGACAGGGCACCTACGAGCAGTACTTC. This translates into CASSLPGQGTYEQYF.

The J gene is TRBJ2-1, the V gene TRBV19; tentative D call: TRBD2 (5 bases). Trimming took off 7 bases at V and 10 bases at J, with 17 bases between the two ends. Germline lookup yields CDR1 LNHDA and CDR2 SQIVND (reference sequence). The CDR3 is 13 amino acids. CDR3 nucleotides: TGTGCCAGTAAAGGTGCGGCAGCGGTAGAGCAGTTCTTC. This codes for CASKGAAAVEQFF.

The genes are TRBV29-1 and TRBJ2-7, with TRBD2 matching 9 bases. Germline loops: CDR1 SQVTM, CDR2 ANQGSEA. Trimming removed 4 bases from V and 4 bases from J; junction bases left unmatched: 11. The CDR3 is 15 residues long. CDR3 nucleotide sequence: TGCAGCGTTGTGCCTAGCGGGGTACCCCTATACGAGCAGTACTTC. Residues: CSVVPSGVPLYEQYF.

This clonotype was observed a handful of times. This chain links TRBV7-2 with TRBJ2-4, with TRBD2 identical over 7 bases. Germline V gene sequence: CDR1 SGHTA, CDR2 FQGNSA. Trimming removed 5 bases from V and 13 bases from J; junction bases left unmatched: 20. The CDR3 sequence is 16 residues long. This chain's CDR3 is CASSPEWEGGLLEQYF. The CDR3 DNA reads TGTGCCAGCAGCCCCGAATGGGAGGGAGGCCTTCTTGAGCAGTACTTC.

In DNA, the CDR3 is TGCGCCAGCAGCTTGGGTTCTGGGAACAGTCATGGCTACACCTTC. It yields the protein CASSLGSGNSHGYTF. The chain has TRBV5-1 and TRBJ1-2; D is ambiguous. The V end lost 0 bases, the J end lost 6 bases, and 15 bases lay between the germline ends. The CDR3 consists of 15 residues. The germline gives CDR1 SGHRS, CDR2 YFSETQ.

The chain has TRBV7-7 and TRBJ2-1; D may match TRBD1 or TRBD2 (7 bases each). This CDR3 has 14 amino acids. Germline V gives CDR1 SSHAT, CDR2 FNYEAQ (reference sequence). CDR3 in amino acids: CATSKGEGAGDQFF. In nucleotides, the CDR3 is TGTGCTACCTCGAAGGGGGAGGGGGCGGGTGATCAGTTCTTC.

This chain links TRBV2 with TRBJ2-3; D unclear. The CDR3 runs 16 residues. The germline CDR1 and CDR2 sequences are SNHLY and FYNNEI. Trimming cost V 7 bases and J 0 bases, with 17 bases left between them. CDR3 coding DNA: TGTGCCAGCACCTACGGACCCGTTGGTAGCACAGATACGCAGTATTTT. This translates into CASTYGPVGSTDTQYF.

The rearrangement uses TRBV20-1 and TRBJ1-4; 7 bases align to TRBD1. Germline CDR1 is DFQATT and CDR2 is SNEGSKA (reference sequence). This CDR3 is built from 14 residues. The ends lost 5 bases at V and 3 bases at J; junction bases unmatched: 6. CDR3: CSAQQGIANEKLFF. Written as DNA, the CDR3 is TGCAGTGCTCAACAGGGGATAGCTAATGAAAAACTGTTTTTT.

The rearrangement joins TRBV5-1 to TRBJ2-1, with 7 bases identical to TRBD2. Germline-derived CDR1 and CDR2 are SGHRS and YFSETQ. The CDR3 length is 15 residues. Germline trimming cut 4 bases from V and 5 bases from J; bases unmatched to any gene: 9. The CDR3 region has the DNA TGCGCCAGCAGCCAGTGGGGGGGTTTGAACAATGAGCAGTTCTTC. It translates to CASSQWGGLNNEQFF. Full variable domain (remainder filled in from reference TRBV5-1 and TRBJ2-1): KAGVTQTPRYLIKTRGQQVTLSCSPISGHRSVSWYQQTPGQGLQFLFEYFSETQRNKGNFPGRFSGRQFSNSRSEMNVSTLELGDSALYLCASSQWGGLNNEQFFGPGTRLTVL.

In its sample, this clonotype was seen a few times. V is TRBV5-5 and J is TRBJ1-2; D is unclear. The germline gives CDR1 SGHKS, CDR2 YYEKEE (reference sequence). CDR3 size: 13 residues. The V end was cut by 1 base, the J end by 3 bases, with 7 bases between. This CDR3 is CASSLMADYGYTF. CDR3 nucleotide sequence: TGTGCCAGCAGCTTGATGGCGGACTATGGCTACACCTTC. Drawing the rest from reference TRBV5-5 and TRBJ1-2, the complete variable domain is DAGVTQSPTHLIKTRGQQVTLRCSPISGHKSVSWYQQVLGQGPQFIFQYYEKEERGRGNFPDRFSARQFPNYSSELNVNALLLGDSALYLCASSLMADYGYTFGSGTRLTVV.

On this clonotype: One junction end disagrees with the germline gene, perhaps due to a read error. The genes are TRBV7-3 and TRBJ1-1; TRBD1 aligns across 10 bases. The CDR3 runs to 14 residues. CDR1 SGHTA and CDR2 FQGTGA come from the germline V gene. Here the CDR3 reads CASSWGQGNAEAFF. CDR3 bases: TGTGCCAGCAGCTGGGGACAGGGGAACGCTGAAGCTTTCTTT.

The chain links TRBV5-1 to TRBJ2-1; 13 positions agree with TRBD2. The CDR3 is 15 residues long. V trimming: 4 bases; J trimming: 5 bases; junction bases outside the gene matches: 3. The V gene's germline CDR1 is SGHRS and CDR2 YFSETQ. CDR3 nucleotide sequence: TGCGCCAGCAGCAGACTAGCGGGAGGTAACAATGAGCAGTTCTTC. This sequence encodes CASSRLAGGNNEQFF. The full variable domain, rest sourced from reference TRBV5-1 and TRBJ2-1, is KAGVTQTPRYLIKTRGQQVTLSCSPISGHRSVSWYQQTPGQGLQFLFEYFSETQRNKGNFPGRFSGRQFSNSRSEMNVSTLELGDSALYLCASSRLAGGNNEQFFGPGTRLTVL.

The chain carries TRBV6-5 and TRBJ2-1, with D unclear. The V end was cut by 2 bases, the J end by 0 bases, with 17 bases between. The CDR3 runs to 18 residues. Germline lookup yields CDR1 MNHEY and CDR2 SVGAGI. The CDR3 coding sequence is TGTGCCAGCAGTTACACCAGCTGGCGGAGAAGCTCCTACAATGAGCAGTTCTTC. Its protein product is CASSYTSWRRSSYNEQFF.

The chain is built from TRBV7-3 and TRBJ2-1; possible D gene TRBD1, 6 bases. Deletions cut 4 bases from V and 0 bases from J, with 10 bases between. The CDR3 has 15 residues. CDR1 is SGHTA and CDR2 is FQGTGA in the germline V gene. The CDR3 nucleotides read TGTGCCAGCAGCTCCGAGGACAGCTCCTACAATGAGCAGTTCTTC. It encodes CASSSEDSSYNEQFF.

The chain couples TRBV27 to TRBJ2-5; 8 positions agree with TRBD1. V shed 5 bases and J 9 bases; nucleotides not matched to a gene: 11. The germline gives CDR1 MNHEY, CDR2 SMNVEV (reference sequence). The CDR3 runs to 14 residues. CDR3 sequence reads: CASSPDRGMEAQYF. In DNA form, the CDR3 reads TGTGCCAGCAGTCCCGACAGGGGAATGGAGGCCCAGTACTTC.

The chain carries TRBV6-2 or TRBV6-3 and TRBJ2-1; tentatively, D is TRBD2 (6 bases). This CDR3 comprises 14 residues. Deletions cut 5 bases from V and 7 bases from J, with 15 bases between. The V gene's germline CDR1 is MNHEY and CDR2 SVGEGT. CDR3 sequence (DNA): TGTGCCAGCAGTCAATTTTTCGCGGGGAATGAGCAGTTCTTC. Amino acids: CASSQFFAGNEQFF.

The rearrangement joins TRBV7-2 to TRBJ2-7, with a possible D match to TRBD1 (5 bases). Matching the DNA end better, TRBJ2-5 makes the J call doubtful. The CDR3 loop spans 14 amino acids. Germline V lookup: CDR1 SGHTA, CDR2 FQGNSA. CDR3 amino acids: CASSLNGRAETQYF. CDR3 in DNA: TGTGCCAGCAGCCTTAACGGCAGGGCTGAGACCCAGTACTTC.